This T cell receptor (beta chain) appears in the sequencing data of a study of control samples from healthy donors and cancer patients. Germline V gene sequence: CDR1 LNHNV, CDR2 YYDKDF (reference sequence). The V gene lost 5 bases and the J gene lost 6 bases, with 14 bases spanning the gap. The CDR3 contains 13 residues. Assay: immunoSEQ multiplex PCR; the TCRdb copy retains only in-frame clones and omits some. This table holds 120,000 or so clones, around 90% found once. This clonotype originated in a man between 40 and 49 years old in good health. The rearrangement uses TRBV15 and TRBJ2-7, with D unresolved. Input material: blood. The CDR3 DNA follows: TGTGCCACCAGCCCACAAAAGTACGGCGAGCAGTACTTC. It encodes CATSPQKYGEQYF.